A selection of T cell receptor beta chains follows, all from one sample in a study of OX40 agonist ivuxolimab in advanced cancers. Clones were read by immunoSEQ multiplex PCR, and TCRdb kept only the in-frame ones, dropping some. This sample has roughly 35,000 clones; about nine tenths occur once, and the top ten carry around 30%. Here the sequenced sample was CD4+ or CD8+ T cells sorted from blood, taken in a trial of the OX40 agonist ivuxolimab. These TCRs come from an adult with an advanced solid tumor such as melanoma, head and neck, liver or kidney cancer. Each CDR3 is given with its conserved first and last residue. D genes are given only for firm matches. Expanded clones get a size class; other rows say once, few or many, or leave the size out.

D: .; size: .; V: TRBV7-8; J: TRBJ1-1; CDR3: CASSSDHGFTEAFF; DNA: TGTGCCAGCAGCTCGGACCACGGATTCACTGAAGCTTTCTTT
D: .; size: .; V: TRBV6-5; J: TRBJ1-1; CDR3: CASSYFRGGTEAFF; DNA: TGTGCCAGCAGTTACTTCAGGGGAGGAACTGAAGCTTTCTTT
D: .; size: .; V: TRBV10-3; J: TRBJ2-2; CDR3: CAISEFEQLGTGELFF; DNA: TGTGCCATCAGTGAGTTTGAACAGCTTGGCACCGGGGAGCTGTTTTTT
D: .; size: .; V: TRBV4-3; J: TRBJ1-2; CDR3: CASSQWGISGYTF; DNA: TGCGCCAGCAGCCAATGGGGAATTAGTGGCTACACCTTC
D: .; size: .; V: TRBV4-1; J: TRBJ2-7; CDR3: CASSQQGWNEQYF; DNA: TGCGCCAGCAGCCAGCAGGGTTGGAACGAGCAGTACTTC
D: .; size: .; V: TRBV7-2; J: TRBJ2-7; CDR3: CASSPGDGFYEQYF; DNA: TGTGCCAGCAGCCCAGGGGACGGTTTCTACGAGCAGTACTTC
D: .; size: once; V: TRBV13; J: TRBJ2-2; CDR3: CASSVWTVTGELFF; DNA: TGTGCCAGCAGCGTATGGACAGTCACCGGGGAGCTGTTTTTT
D: .; size: .; V: TRBV5-6; J: TRBJ2-7; CDR3: CASSLSTGPNTYEQYF; DNA: TGTGCCAGCAGCTTGTCGACAGGTCCAAATACCTACGAGCAGTACTTC
D: TRBD1; size: .; V: TRBV18; J: TRBJ2-2; CDR3: CASSPMPGQPNTGELFF; DNA: TGTGCCAGCTCACCGATGCCGGGACAGCCGAACACCGGGGAGCTGTTTTTT
D: .; size: .; V: TRBV5-1; J: TRBJ2-5; CDR3: CASSLVQVGEETQYF; DNA: TGCGCCAGCAGCTTGGTGCAGGTTGGGGAAGAGACCCAGTACTTC
D: .; size: .; V: TRBV5-5; J: TRBJ2-7; CDR3: CASSFGTGNYEQYF; DNA: TGTGCCAGCAGCTTCGGGACTGGTAATTACGAGCAGTACTTC
D: TRBD2; size: .; V: TRBV4-3; J: TRBJ2-7; CDR3: CASSHGTSSYEQYF; DNA: TGCGCCAGCAGCCACGGGACTAGCAGCTACGAGCAGTACTTC
D: TRBD1; size: .; V: TRBV28; J: TRBJ1-2; CDR3: CASSLPPPGQGYYGYTF; DNA: TGTGCCAGCAGTTTACCTCCTCCGGGACAGGGCTACTATGGCTACACCTTC
D: .; size: .; V: TRBV9; J: TRBJ2-1; CDR3: CASSVAGNEQFF; DNA: TGTGCCAGCAGCGTAGCGGGAAACGAGCAGTTCTTC
D: .; size: .; V: TRBV7-9; J: TRBJ1-2; CDR3: CASSLGGTGRHGYTF; DNA: TGTGCCAGCAGCTTAGGGGGTACAGGGCGCCATGGCTACACCTTC
D: .; size: .; V: TRBV6-5; J: TRBJ2-3; CDR3: CASSYGDTSTDTQYF; DNA: TGTGCCAGCAGTTACGGTGATACTAGCACAGATACGCAGTATTTT
D: .; size: .; V: TRBV5-1; J: TRBJ2-7; CDR3: CASSPQIGGSYEQYF; DNA: TGCGCCAGCAGTCCCCAAATCGGGGGATCCTACGAGCAGTACTTC
D: .; size: .; V: TRBV4-2; J: TRBJ2-1; CDR3: CASSQDPGAGHEQFF; DNA: TGTGCCAGCAGCCAAGACCCCGGGGCCGGGCATGAGCAGTTCTTC
D: .; size: few; V: TRBV11-2; J: TRBJ2-5; CDR3: CASSLQETQYF; DNA: TGTGCCAGCAGCCTACAAGAGACCCAGTACTTC
D: .; size: .; V: TRBV6-4; J: TRBJ2-3; CDR3: CASSLLAGEVDTQYF; DNA: TGTGCCAGCAGTCTACTAGCCGGAGAGGTAGATACGCAGTATTTT
D: TRBD1; size: .; V: TRBV6-6; J: TRBJ1-5; CDR3: CASSKGADGNQPQHF; DNA: TGTGCCAGCAGCAAGGGGGCGGACGGCAATCAGCCCCAGCATTTT
D: .; size: .; V: TRBV6-5; J: TRBJ2-7; CDR3: CASSTGSYEQYF; DNA: TGTGCCAGCAGTACAGGGTCCTACGAGCAGTACTTC
D: .; size: .; V: TRBV10-1; J: TRBJ2-5; CDR3: CASSDTRYQETQYF; DNA: TGCGCCAGCAGTGATACCAGATACCAAGAGACCCAGTACTTC
D: .; size: few; V: TRBV6-6; J: TRBJ2-3; CDR3: CASSYSGQSEKYF; DNA: TGTGCCAGCAGTTACTCGGGCCAGTCAGAAAAGTATTTT
D: .; size: medium-sized; V: TRBV5-1; J: TRBJ1-2; CDR3: CASSLDQGGGYTF; DNA: TGCGCCAGCAGCTTGGATCAGGGAGGAGGCTACACCTTC
D: .; size: once; V: TRBV5-5; J: TRBJ1-1; CDR3: CASSLYRGTEAFF; DNA: TGTGCCAGCAGCTTGTACCGAGGGACTGAAGCTTTCTTT
D: .; size: .; V: TRBV25-1; J: TRBJ2-1; CDR3: CASSEQGGYYNEQFF; DNA: TGTGCCAGCAGTGAGCAGGGGGGCTATTACAATGAGCAGTTCTTC
D: .; size: .; V: TRBV10-2; J: TRBJ2-1; CDR3: CASSDSYNEQFF; DNA: TGCGCCAGCAGTGACAGCTACAATGAGCAGTTCTTC
D: .; size: .; V: TRBV7-9; J: TRBJ2-1; CDR3: CASSLGGSEAFF; DNA: TGTGCCAGCAGCTTAGGAGGGAGTGAGGCGTTCTTC
D: .; size: .; V: TRBV11-2; J: TRBJ2-7; CDR3: CASSSGGAYEQYF; DNA: TGTGCCAGCAGCTCTGGAGGGGCCTACGAGCAGTACTTC
D: .; size: .; V: TRBV11-3; J: TRBJ2-1; CDR3: CASRDWYEQFF; DNA: TGTGCCAGCAGGGATTGGTATGAGCAGTTCTTC
D: .; size: .; V: TRBV19; J: TRBJ1-1; CDR3: CASSIEDYTEAFF; DNA: TGTGCCAGTAGTATAGAAGACTACACTGAAGCTTTCTTT
D: TRBD1; size: .; V: TRBV7-9; J: TRBJ2-2; CDR3: CAGAGGTGELFF; DNA: TGTGCGGGGGCAGGGGGCACCGGGGAGCTGTTTTTT
D: TRBD2; size: once; V: TRBV28; J: TRBJ2-7; CDR3: CASRSTSGSSYEQYF; DNA: TGTGCCAGCAGGTCCACTAGCGGGAGCTCCTACGAGCAGTACTTC
D: TRBD2; size: .; V: TRBV9; J: TRBJ2-1; CDR3: CASSVEGTRRYNEQFF; DNA: TGTGCCAGCAGCGTAGAGGGGACTAGGCGCTACAATGAGCAGTTCTTC
D: .; size: .; V: TRBV11-2; J: TRBJ1-1; CDR3: CASSLTRTEAFF; DNA: TGTGCCAGCAGTCTCACAAGAACTGAAGCTTTCTTT
D: .; size: .; V: TRBV10-3; J: TRBJ2-7; CDR3: CAISESRSKGYEQYF; DNA: TGTGCCATCAGTGAGTCGAGAAGTAAGGGATACGAGCAGTACTTC
D: .; size: .; V: TRBV27; J: TRBJ1-2; CDR3: CASSLGPGAPISNYGYTF; DNA: TGTGCCAGCAGTTTAGGTCCGGGGGCTCCGATATCCAACTATGGCTACACCTTC
D: .; size: .; V: TRBV5-4; J: TRBJ1-1; CDR3: CAEGRNTEAFF; DNA: TGTGCCGAAGGCAGAAACACTGAAGCTTTCTTT
D: TRBD2; size: .; V: TRBV5-6; J: TRBJ2-4; CDR3: CASSLGEGGSYF; DNA: TGTGCCAGCAGCTTAGGGGAGGGTGGCTCGTACTTC
D: .; size: .; V: TRBV7-9; J: TRBJ2-7; CDR3: CASSLGAVEQYF; DNA: TGTGCCAGCAGCTTAGGGGCAGTCGAGCAGTACTTC
D: .; size: .; V: TRBV28; J: TRBJ2-3; CDR3: CASSLIGSAAGQYF; DNA: TGTGCCAGCAGTTTAATCGGCTCCGCGGCGGGGCAGTATTTT
D: TRBD1; size: .; V: TRBV5-1; J: TRBJ2-5; CDR3: CASSYDRGQRAQYF; DNA: TGCGCCAGCAGCTATGACAGGGGGCAACGGGCCCAGTACTTC
D: .; size: .; V: TRBV28; J: TRBJ2-7; CDR3: CASSLDRAYEQYF; DNA: TGTGCCAGCAGCCTTGACAGAGCCTACGAGCAGTACTTC
D: .; size: once; V: TRBV9; J: TRBJ2-1; CDR3: CASSVGGTGFYNEQFF; DNA: TGTGCCAGCAGCGTAGGAGGGACCGGATTCTACAATGAGCAGTTCTTC
D: TRBD2; size: once; V: TRBV5-4; J: TRBJ2-5; CDR3: CASSSPGEGTGETQYF; DNA: TGTGCCAGCAGCTCCCCGGGGGAGGGAACGGGAGAGACCCAGTACTTC
D: .; size: .; V: TRBV28; J: TRBJ2-3; CDR3: CASSFDTQYF; DNA: TGTGCCAGCAGTTTTGATACGCAGTATTTT
D: .; size: .; V: TRBV13; J: TRBJ2-5; CDR3: CASSPLGERGKETQYF; DNA: TGTGCCAGCAGCCCTCTGGGGGAAAGAGGGAAAGAGACCCAGTACTTC
D: .; size: .; V: TRBV5-1; J: TRBJ1-1; CDR3: CASSRMGVNTEAFF; DNA: TGCGCCAGCAGCCGCATGGGGGTAAACACTGAAGCTTTCTTT
D: TRBD1; size: .; V: TRBV19; J: TRBJ1-1; CDR3: CASSIIGGAGTEAFF; DNA: TGTGCCAGTAGTATAATAGGGGGCGCGGGAACTGAAGCTTTCTTT